Each of the 20 T cell receptor beta chains below was sequenced from the same sample in a study of regulatory T cells in long-lasting Graves disease. This sample's time point: newly diagnosed GD, antithyroid drugs for less than 3 months. PBMC-derived RNA was used for the TCR library. Building of the TCR beta libraries involved iRepertoire HTBI primers and Arm-PCR of CDR3 regions. TCRdb redid the calling of the multiplex PCR reads with MiXCR, one entry per CDR3 protein. The sample has hundreds of thousands of distinct CDR3 sequences, about 15% seen once. These data were also reused for a study on T cells in Graves' hyperthyroidism and ophthalmopathy.

The sample in question was peripheral blood mononuclear cells (PBMCs), obtained at new diagnosis, from a patient treated with antithyroid drugs. These TCRs come from a man between 18 and 29 years old with Graves disease.

J is TRBJ2-2 and V is TRBV6-1; unclear D gene. Germline CDR1 reads MNHNS; CDR2 reads SASEGT. The CDR3 is 17 amino acids. Trimming stripped 7 bases from V and 0 bases from J, with 18 bases between. The CDR3 here is CASNRHRSAANTGELFF. CDR3 sequence (DNA): TGTGCCAGCAACCGACACCGGAGCGCCGCGAACACCGGGGAGCTGTTTTTT.

This clonotype showed up many times. The J gene is TRBJ2-5, the V gene TRBV27, with 8 bases fitting TRBD1. V lost 5 bases, J lost 5 bases, and 7 bases stayed unmatched. The CDR3 has 14 amino acids. CDR1 is MNHEY, CDR2 SMNVEV, per germline (reference sequence). The CDR3 region has the DNA TGTGCCAGCAGTGCGGGTCAGGGGGCTGAGACCCAGTACTTC. This gives the protein CASSAGQGAETQYF.

This clonotype was counted many times. The chain couples TRBV7-2 to TRBJ2-1, with D tentatively TRBD2 (7 bases). Germline CDR1 is SGHTA and CDR2 is FQGNSA. CDR3 size: 16 residues. Trimming removed 1 base from V and 7 bases from J, with 17 bases in between. CDR3 DNA sequence: TGTGCCAGCAGCTTAGTCGGGGGCCGTAGCGGGAATGAGCAGTTCTTC. It codes for CASSLVGGRSGNEQFF.

The table lists this clonotype with a few counts. The rearrangement joins TRBV20-1 to TRBJ1-4, with 10 bases lining up with TRBD1. J lost 7 bases, V lost 2 bases, and 7 bases had no gene match. The CDR3 contains 15 residues. Germline values: CDR1 DFQATT, CDR2 SNEGSKA (reference sequence). This CDR3 is CSARPRQGAAEKLFF. Here the CDR3 DNA reads TGCAGTGCTAGACCTCGACAGGGGGCTGCTGAAAAACTGTTTTTT.

The chain couples TRBV4-1 to TRBJ1-2, with D perhaps matching TRBD1 (6 bases). The CDR3 length is 19 residues. Per germline, CDR1 MGHRA and CDR2 YSYEKL. The V and J ends lost 3 bases and 0 bases respectively, with 23 bases between them. CDR3 coding DNA: TGCGCCAGCAGCCAGGAAGGGGGGGTAGACAGAGCGCCTAACTATGGCTACACCTTC. As protein: CASSQEGGVDRAPNYGYTF.

This clonotype has at least ten counts. The CDR3 DNA reads TGTGCCAGCAGCAGTCCGGTCCCGAACACTGAAGCTTTCTTT. Its translation is CASSSPVPNTEAFF. J is TRBJ1-1 and V is TRBV7-8; no definite D call. The germline V gene encodes CDR1 SGHVS and CDR2 FQNEAQ. The CDR3 is 14 residues long. Trimming pared 5 bases from V and 1 base from J, leaving 11 bases between.

This clonotype was observed at least ten times. V gene TRBV12-3 or TRBV12-4 combines with J gene TRBJ2-4, with D perhaps given as TRBD1 or TRBD2 (5 bases each). This CDR3 has 13 amino acids. The V and J ends lost 8 bases and 1 base respectively, with 9 bases between them. CDR3 coding DNA: TGTGCCAGCTCCGAGGGGGCCAAAAACATTCAGTACTTC. It encodes CASSEGAKNIQYF.

In this sample, this clonotype turned up many times. The chain has TRBV7-2 and TRBJ2-7; TRBD2 aligns across 7 bases. The CDR3 extends over 15 amino acids. J was trimmed by 3 bases and V by 1 base; bases with no gene match: 6. CDR1 and CDR2 (germline): SGHTA, FQGNSA. CDR3 sequence reads: CASSLGSLADYEQYF. The DNA for the CDR3 is TGTGCCAGCAGCTTAGGTTCCCTAGCGGACTACGAGCAGTACTTC.

This clonotype was detected a few times. This rearrangement joins TRBV28 to TRBJ2-5; 8 bases agree with TRBD1. The CDR3 contains 15 residues. Germline CDR1 MDHEN, CDR2 SYDVKM. V shed 3 bases and J 1 base; nucleotides not matched to a gene: 4. CDR3 protein: CASSFLTGGQETQYF. In nucleotides, the CDR3 is TGTGCCAGCAGTTTTCTTACAGGGGGCCAAGAGACCCAGTACTTC.

This rearrangement joins TRBV4-1 to TRBJ2-6; D is possibly TRBD2 (6 bases). Germline loops: CDR1 MGHRA, CDR2 YSYEKL. The CDR3 runs 16 residues. V was trimmed by 6 bases and J by 1 base, leaving 13 bases between them. The CDR3 DNA sequence: TGCGCCAGCAGATTGAGGAGGGAGTCTGGGGCCAACGTCCTGACTTTC. It encodes CASRLRRESGANVLTF.

There are a few counts of this clonotype. Here the CDR3 reads CASSLGGGAHYGYTF. The DNA of the CDR3 is TGTGCCAGCAGCTTGGGTGGGGGCGCCCACTATGGCTACACCTTC. This chain connects TRBV5-4 to TRBJ1-2; TRBD1 might be the D (6 bases). The germline V gene has CDR1 SGHNT and CDR2 YYREEE (reference sequence). This CDR3 has 15 amino acids. Trimming stripped 0 bases from V and 3 bases from J, with 12 bases between.

This clonotype was counted ten times or more. The chain recombines TRBV6-2 or TRBV6-3 with TRBJ2-7; tentatively, D is TRBD1 (6 bases). CDR3 length: 13 residues. Germline V lookup: CDR1 MNHEY, CDR2 SVGEGT. Between the trimmed V and J ends, which lost 4 bases and 7 bases, there was a span of 14 bases. This CDR3 reads CASSSNREREQYF. The CDR3 DNA reads as TGTGCCAGCAGTTCCAACAGGGAACGGGAGCAGTACTTC.

This clonotype was counted at least ten times. The chain employs TRBV3-1 and TRBJ1-1; 8 bases line up with TRBD1. V shed 4 bases, J shed 4 bases, and the junction held 5 bases outside the gene matches. The CDR3 is 14 residues long. Germline-derived CDR1 and CDR2 are LGHDT and YNNKEL (reference sequence). DNA of the CDR3: TGTGCCAGCAGCCCCACAGGGGGAGTCACTGAAGCTTTCTTT. Protein product: CASSPTGGVTEAFF. Drawing the rest from reference TRBV3-1 and TRBJ1-1, the complete variable domain is DTAVSQTPKYLVTQMGNDKSIKCEQNLGHDTMYWYKQDSKKFLKIMFSYNNKELIINETVPNRFSPKSPDKAHLNLHINSLELGDSAVYFCASSPTGGVTEAFFGQGTRLTVV.

This clonotype was counted many times. The V call is TRBV7-2, the J call TRBJ2-1, with D possibly matching TRBD2 (5 bases). Germline lookup yields CDR1 SGHTA and CDR2 FQGNSA. The CDR3 covers 15 residues. V was shortened by 6 bases and J by 2 bases, with 14 bases between the two germline ends. The CDR3, as DNA: TGTGCCAGCAGTCCCAGCGGAACCGCCTACAATGAGCAGTTCTTC. It is translated as CASSPSGTAYNEQFF.

This clonotype came up a few times. The genes are TRBV12-3 or TRBV12-4 and TRBJ2-1; D may be TRBD1 (5 bases). V gave up 7 bases and J gave up 0 bases, with 13 bases separating them. This CDR3 is built from 15 residues. The CDR3 sequence is CASNPTASSYNEQFF. CDR3 in DNA: TGTGCCAGCAATCCGACAGCGAGCTCCTACAATGAGCAGTTCTTC.

The rearrangement uses TRBV7-8 and TRBJ1-1; D is uncertain. The V end was cut by 8 bases, the J end by 6 bases, with 16 bases between. Per germline, CDR1 SGHVS and CDR2 FQNEAQ. The CDR3 is 13 amino acids. The CDR3 here is CASGGGRYPEAFF. DNA for the CDR3: TGTGCCAGCGGCGGAGGACGGTACCCTGAAGCTTTCTTT. Full variable domain (missing parts from reference TRBV7-8 and TRBJ1-1): GAGVSQSPRYKVAKRGQDVALRCDPISGHVSLFWYQQALGQGPEFLTYFQNEAQLDKSGLPSDRFFAERPEGSVSTLKIQRTQQEDSAVYLCASGGGRYPEAFFGQGTRLTVV.

This clonotype was seen a single time. V and J are TRBV30 and TRBJ1-1; D might be TRBD1 (5 bases). The CDR3 is 13 residues long. V lost 1 base and J 7 bases, leaving 13 bases between the germline ends. Germline V gene data show CDR1 as GTSNPN and CDR2 as SVGIG (reference sequence). The CDR3 DNA is TGTGCCTGGAGTGCCACCGCGGGGGTTGAAGCTTTCTTT. Translating gives CAWSATAGVEAFF.

In regard to this clonotype: Given the absence of the conserved phenylalanine or tryptophan at the CDR3 end, a read error is likely. V and J are TRBV7-9 and TRBJ2-3, with 7 bases fitting TRBD2. J gave up 5 bases and V 5 bases, and 7 bases lay outside the gene matches. Germline CDR1 SEHNR, CDR2 FQNEAQ (reference sequence). The CDR3 sequence is 14 residues long. The CDR3 DNA sequence: TGTGCCAGCAGCCCCAGGACTAGGGGAGATACGCAGTATTCT. This codes for CASSPRTRGDTQYS.

With respect to this clonotype: The conserved phenylalanine or tryptophan normally closing the CDR3 is absent here, so this likely arose from a read error. The chain uses TRBV5-1 and TRBJ1-5; D remains unclear. V was pared by 0 bases and J by 3 bases, with 4 bases between. The CDR3 runs 13 residues. Germline V gene lookup returns CDR1 SGHRS and CDR2 YFSETQ. Here the CDR3 reads CASSLVSNQPQHL. CDR3 bases: TGCGCCAGCAGCTTGGTGTCCAATCAGCCCCAGCATCTT.

This clonotype was recorded many times. This chain joins TRBV9 and TRBJ2-7, with 8 bases aligning to TRBD1. Trimming at V came to 4 bases and at J to 3 bases, leaving 6 bases not matched to a gene. This CDR3 has 14 amino acids. The germline V gene has CDR1 SGDLS and CDR2 YYNGEE. CDR3 coding DNA: TGTGCCAGCAGCCGACAGGGGCAGTACTACGAGCAGTACTTC. Protein product: CASSRQGQYYEQYF.